This TCR beta chain came from a study of T cell responses to AZD1222 COVID-19 vaccine. The study's findings and limits: Spike-wide coverage was observed for vaccine-associated CD4 TCRs, with dominant responses at 160-218 and 743-854. Regions left unmutated in variants are reportedly the target of nearly half of spike-specific TCRs. Rises in breadth and depth of Spike-specific TCRs came after two AZD1222 doses.

The assay was immunoSEQ multiplex PCR, and TCRdb's table has in-frame clones only and misses some. The data show about 170,000 clones, over 90% seen once. A remark on this clone: Its specificity is unknown. One junction end does not reproduce the germline sequence, and a read error may be involved.

Here the sequenced sample was peripheral blood, taken on day 0 of AZD1222 vaccination. This clonotype originated in an adult in good health.

This CDR3 reads CANSFRQGGVTEAFF. For the CDR3, the DNA is TGTGCCAACAGCTTTCGACAGGGGGGAGTCACTGAAGCTTTCTTT. V is TRBV7-9 and J is TRBJ1-1; TRBD1 matches at 9 bases. This CDR3 has 15 amino acids. Germline-derived CDR1 and CDR2 are SEHNR and FQNEAQ (reference sequence).